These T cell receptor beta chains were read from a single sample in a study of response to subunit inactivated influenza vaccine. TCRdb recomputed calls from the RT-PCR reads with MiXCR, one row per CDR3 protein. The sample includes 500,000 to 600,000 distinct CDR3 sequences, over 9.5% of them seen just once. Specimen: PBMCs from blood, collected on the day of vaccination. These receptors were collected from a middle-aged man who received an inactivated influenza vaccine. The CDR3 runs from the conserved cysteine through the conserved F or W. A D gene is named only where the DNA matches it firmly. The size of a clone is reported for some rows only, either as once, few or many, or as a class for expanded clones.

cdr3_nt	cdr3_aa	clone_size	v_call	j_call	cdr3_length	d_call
TGCAGCGTTATCGGACTAGCGGGGGTCCATACGCAGTATTTT	CSVIGLAGVHTQYF	few	TRBV29-1	TRBJ2-3	14	TRBD2
TGCGCCAGCAGTCTACTACAGGGGGCATTTTCTGGGGCCAACGTCCTGACTTTC	CASSLLQGAFSGANVLTF	few	TRBV5-1	TRBJ2-6	18	TRBD1
TGTGCCAGCAGGACAGCGGGGGGAACTGAAGCTTTCTTT	CASRTAGGTEAFF	few	TRBV12-3/TRBV12-4	TRBJ1-1	13	-
TGTGCCAGCAGCTTAGATCGTCTGGCTAGCGGGAGGGTTAATGAGCAGTTCTTC	CASSLDRLASGRVNEQFF	-	TRBV11-2	TRBJ2-1	18	TRBD2
TGCGCCAGCAGCCAAGATCCTTCGGGGGCCTCGGCCTACGAGCAGTACTTC	CASSQDPSGASAYEQYF	-	TRBV4-3	TRBJ2-7	17	-
TGCAGTGCCCCATGGGGTCAAGCCCAGTATGGCTACACCTTC	CSAPWGQAQYGYTF	few	TRBV20-1	TRBJ1-2	14	-
TGTGCCAGCGGTCAGGGGGCCACTAGCACAGATACGCAGTATTTT	CASGQGATSTDTQYF	-	TRBV12-3/TRBV12-4	TRBJ2-3	15	TRBD1
TGTGCCAGCAGTTCCCCGACAGGGGGAAACAATGAGCAGTTCTTC	CASSSPTGGNNEQFF	few	TRBV6-5	TRBJ2-1	15	TRBD1
TGTGCCAGCAGCTCCCAGGTCTCTGGGGCCAACGTCCTGACTTTC	CASSSQVSGANVLTF	-	TRBV7-2	TRBJ2-6	15	-
TGTGCCAGCAGCCAAACGCCCGCTGGACTCCAAGAGACCCAGTACTTC	CASSQTPAGLQETQYF	-	TRBV4-2	TRBJ2-5	16	-
TGTGCCAGCAGCCAGGGGGGGAAGGGGAATCAGCCCCAGCATTTT	CASSQGGKGNQPQHF	few	TRBV3-1	TRBJ1-5	15	-
TGCAGTGCTAAGGGTGGGAAGCGGGCCTCCTACAATGAGCAGTTCTTC	CSAKGGKRASYNEQFF	many	TRBV20-1	TRBJ2-1	16	-
TGTGCCAGCAGCGCGGATGTAGGGAACACAGATACGCAGTATTTT	CASSADVGNTDTQYF	few	TRBV5-6	TRBJ2-3	15	-
TGTGCCAGCAGTCACTACAGGGGCATCCACACTGAAGCTTTCTTT	CASSHYRGIHTEAFF	-	TRBV12-3/TRBV12-4	TRBJ1-1	15	TRBD1
TGCAGTGCTAGAAAAAACCGAGCCTATAATTCACCCCTCCACTTT	CSARKNRAYNSPLHF	few	TRBV20-1	TRBJ1-6	15	-
TGTGCCAGCAGTTACTCGTCGATTTGGCGGGGGGGCGTAGATACGCAGTATTTT	CASSYSSIWRGGVDTQYF	many	TRBV6-2/TRBV6-3	TRBJ2-3	18	TRBD2
TGTGCCAGCAGCCAAGTTCTAGCGGGGGGGATGAGCACAGATACGCAGTATTTT	CASSQVLAGGMSTDTQYF	-	TRBV4-2	TRBJ2-3	18	TRBD2
TGTGCCAGCAGGCCCCCAGGAGGGGATGAGCAGTTCTTC	CASRPPGGDEQFF	few	TRBV6-6	TRBJ2-1	13	-
TGTGCCAGCAGTGCGACTAGCGGTCAGACCTACGAGCAGTACTTC	CASSATSGQTYEQYF	-	TRBV6-1	TRBJ2-7	15	TRBD2
TGTGCCAGCAGCTTATTCACCGGCGCAGATACGCAGTATTTT	CASSLFTGADTQYF	-	TRBV7-6	TRBJ2-3	14	-